The sequence of this T cell receptor beta chain was determined in a study of T cell clonotyping in hematopoietic cell transplantation. Across the whole study: Cytoreduction preceded collection of pretransplant recipient samples. Study-level findings and limits: After transplant, recipient diversity fell while pathologically expanded clonotypes grew through day 180. Few recipient clonotypes overlapped donors; over 95% were de novo at given depth.

Time point defined: recipient sample about 28 days before transplant, after cytoreduction. Samples: about 28 days before transplant, then days 30, 100 and 180 after. Germline-derived CDR1 and CDR2 are GTSNPN and SVGIG (reference sequence). Trimming cost V 4 bases and J 2 bases, with 14 bases left between them. The CDR3 totals 14 residues. Sequencing was performed with immunoSEQ multiplex PCR; in TCRdb, only in-frame clones are kept and a portion is missing. Among some 30,000 clones listed, about 83% were seen once. A note on this clone: The antigen is unknown.

The rearrangement uses TRBV30 and TRBJ1-2, with D possibly matching TRBD1 (5 bases). The clonotype comes from a woman aged 25 to 39 with chronic myeloid leukemia. Some clones in this sample may be carry-over from other donors' samples. The material sequenced was peripheral blood mononuclear cells, taken before stem cell transplant. The CDR3 region has the DNA TGTGCCTGGAAATCCGGGACGGCCAACTATGGCTACACCTTC. The encoded protein is CAWKSGTANYGYTF.